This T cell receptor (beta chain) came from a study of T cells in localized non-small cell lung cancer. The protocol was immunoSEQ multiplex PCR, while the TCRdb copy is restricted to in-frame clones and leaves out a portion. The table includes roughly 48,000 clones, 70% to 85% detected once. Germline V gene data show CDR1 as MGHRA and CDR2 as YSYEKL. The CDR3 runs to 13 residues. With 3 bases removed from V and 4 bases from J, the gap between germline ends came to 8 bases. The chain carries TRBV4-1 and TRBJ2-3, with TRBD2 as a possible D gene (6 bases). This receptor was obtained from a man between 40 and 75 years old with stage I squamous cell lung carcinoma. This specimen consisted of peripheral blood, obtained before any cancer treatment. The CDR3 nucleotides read TGCGCCAGCAGCCAGCGGGGTTCAGATACGCAGTATTTT. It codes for CASSQRGSDTQYF.